The T cell receptor (beta chain) under discussion was sequenced for a study of T-cell reconstitution after alpha-beta-depleted transplantation in children. Notes on the study in general: T-cell numbers and diversity, one year after transplant, stemmed largely from T cells that were newly produced. Some patients' high day-60 TCRbeta diversity was traced to surviving recipient T cells and thymic progenitors.

This clonotype was found many times. Its antigen is not identified. Unique molecular identifiers were built into the TCRbeta library. TCRdb ran MiXCR on the PCR reads and lists one entry per CDR3 protein. The table has about 110,000 distinct CDR3 sequences, approximately 6.6% seen once. The CDR3 contains 16 residues. Trimming pared 6 bases from V and 2 bases from J, leaving 14 bases between. Germline V gene sequence: CDR1 SEHNR, CDR2 FQNEAQ (reference sequence). This chain uses TRBV7-9 with TRBJ1-6; D may be TRBD1 (5 bases). The receptor was isolated from a male patient aged 2 to 10 who had a stem cell transplant for acute lymphoblastic leukemia, so the T cells may come from the graft donor. Sequenced material: PBMCs, mostly from graft donor cells, taken 360 days after TCRalphabeta/CD19-depleted stem cell transplant. In nucleotides, the CDR3 is TGTGCCAGCAGTCCTACAGGATTCCCCTATAATTCACCCCTCCACTTT. Amino acids: CASSPTGFPYNSPLHF.